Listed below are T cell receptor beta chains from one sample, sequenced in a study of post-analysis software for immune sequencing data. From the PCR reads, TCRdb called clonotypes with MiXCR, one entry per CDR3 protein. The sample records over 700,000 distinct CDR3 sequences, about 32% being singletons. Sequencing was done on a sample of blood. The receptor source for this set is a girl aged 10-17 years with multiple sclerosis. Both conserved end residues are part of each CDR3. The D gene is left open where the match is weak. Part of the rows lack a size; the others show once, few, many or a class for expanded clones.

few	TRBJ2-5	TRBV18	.	CASSQTLGDLETQYF	TGTGCCAGCTCACAGACCCTTGGCGATCTAGAGACCCAGTACTTC
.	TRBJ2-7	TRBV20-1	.	CSAGPWAEHSYEQYF	TGCAGTGCTGGACCATGGGCCGAGCACTCCTACGAGCAGTACTTC
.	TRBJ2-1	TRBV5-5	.	CASSSWTANNEQFF	TGTGCCAGCAGCTCCTGGACAGCCAACAATGAGCAGTTCTTC
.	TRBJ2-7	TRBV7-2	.	CASSLAMPEIYEQYF	TGTGCCAGCAGCTTAGCTATGCCGGAAATCTACGAGCAGTACTTC
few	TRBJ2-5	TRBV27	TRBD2	CASSPIAGGLQETQYF	TGTGCCAGCAGCCCAATAGCGGGAGGTCTCCAAGAGACCCAGTACTTC
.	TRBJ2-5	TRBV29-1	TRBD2	CSVEDSTSGRAFF	TGCAGCGTTGAAGACTCGACTAGCGGGAGGGCCTTCTTC
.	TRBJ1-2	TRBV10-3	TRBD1	CAISARSGTGNGYTF	TGTGCCATCAGTGCACGAAGCGGGACAGGTAATGGCTACACCTTC
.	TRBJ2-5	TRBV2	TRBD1	CAGYGTGETQYF	TGTGCCGGCTATGGGACAGGGGAGACCCAGTACTTC
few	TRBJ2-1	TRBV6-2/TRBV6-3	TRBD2	CASSYLSGRAPNEQFF	TGTGCCAGCAGTTACCTTAGCGGGAGGGCCCCCAATGAGCAGTTCTTC
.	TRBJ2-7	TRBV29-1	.	CSVRGQLRYEQYF	TGCAGCGTTAGGGGCCAGTTGAGGTACGAGCAGTACTTC
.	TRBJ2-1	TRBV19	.	CASSILTGVKHNEQFF	TGTGCCAGTAGTATATTAACGGGGGTAAAACACAATGAGCAGTTCTTC
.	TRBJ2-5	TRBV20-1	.	CSARVFSRETQYF	TGCAGTGCTAGAGTGTTTTCTCGCGAGACCCAGTACTTC
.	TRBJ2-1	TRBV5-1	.	CASSFSSRLNEQFF	TGCGCCAGCAGCTTTTCCTCCAGACTCAATGAGCAGTTCTTC
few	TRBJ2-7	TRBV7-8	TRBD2	CASSFGTSGRGAYEQYF	TGTGCCAGCAGCTTCGGAACTAGCGGGAGAGGGGCATACGAGCAGTACTTC
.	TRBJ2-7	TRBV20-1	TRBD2	CSARGSEGTTYEQYF	TGCAGTGCTAGAGGCTCCGAGGGGACTACCTACGAGCAGTACTTC
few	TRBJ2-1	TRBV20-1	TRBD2	CSAPFAGGTNEQFF	TGCAGTGCCCCCTTCGCGGGAGGGACAAATGAGCAGTTCTTC
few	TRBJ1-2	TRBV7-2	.	CASSLLGRPTYGYTF	TGTGCCAGCAGCTTATTAGGCAGGCCTACCTATGGCTACACCTTC
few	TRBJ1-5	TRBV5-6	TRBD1	CASSTLDREIGNQPQHF	TGTGCCAGCAGCACACTGGACAGGGAGATTGGCAATCAGCCCCAGCATTTT
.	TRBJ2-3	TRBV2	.	CASSPEGGGASTDTQYF	TGTGCCAGCAGTCCAGAGGGGGGAGGGGCTAGCACAGATACGCAGTATTTT
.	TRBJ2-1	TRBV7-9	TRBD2	CASSIWTSKGHEQFF	TGTGCCAGCAGCATCTGGACTAGCAAGGGTCATGAGCAGTTCTTC
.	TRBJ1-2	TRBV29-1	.	CSAGDSILGCTF	TGCAGCGCCGGAGACAGCATCCTCGGCTGCACCTTC
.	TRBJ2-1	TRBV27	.	CASGWNRREETQFF	TGTGCCAGCGGGTGGAACCGAAGGGAAGAGACCCAGTTCTTC
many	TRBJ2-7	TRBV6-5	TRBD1	CASSSGTGYSYEQYF	TGTGCCAGCAGTTCAGGGACAGGGTACTCCTACGAGCAGTACTTC
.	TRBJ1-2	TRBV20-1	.	CSAEGPGFNYGYTF	TGCAGTGCTGAGGGTCCTGGCTTTAACTATGGCTACACCTTC
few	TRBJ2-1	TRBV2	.	CASRGTDEQFF	TGTGCCAGCCGCGGTACCGATGAGCAGTTCTTC
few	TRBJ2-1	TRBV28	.	CASSHGNNNEQFF	TGTGCCAGCAGTCACGGGAATAACAATGAGCAGTTCTTC
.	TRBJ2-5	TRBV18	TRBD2	CASSQAGGIQETQYF	TGTGCCAGCTCCCAAGCGGGAGGCATCCAAGAGACCCAGTACTTC
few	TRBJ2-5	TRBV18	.	CASSPTGGLGEQYF	TGTGCCAGCTCACCAACCGGGGGACTGGGAGAGCAGTACTTC
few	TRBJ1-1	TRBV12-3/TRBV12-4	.	CASSLRQGGWTEAFF	TGTGCCAGCAGTCTCCGGCAGGGCGGGTGGACTGAAGCTTTCTTT
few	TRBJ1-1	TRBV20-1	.	CSARVVGGPVAFF	TGCAGTGCTAGGGTGGTTGGTGGGCCGGTCGCTTTCTTT
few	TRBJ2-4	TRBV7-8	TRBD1	CASTRDSENIQYF	TGTGCCAGCACCCGGGACAGCGAAAACATTCAGTACTTC
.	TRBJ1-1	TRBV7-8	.	CASSYGRRAFF	TGTGCCAGCAGCTATGGTCGCAGGGCTTTCTTT
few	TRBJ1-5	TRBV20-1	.	CSGGTDSNQPQHF	TGCAGCGGAGGGACGGATAGCAATCAGCCCCAGCATTTT
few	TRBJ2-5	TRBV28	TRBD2	CASSERTSLRTQYF	TGTGCCAGCAGTGAACGGACTAGTTTGCGGACCCAGTACTTC
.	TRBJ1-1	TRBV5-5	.	CASSLGVVTNTEAFF	TGTGCCAGCAGCTTGGGGGTTGTAACTAACACTGAAGCTTTCTTT
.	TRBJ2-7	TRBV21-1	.	CASSISLFGGDILYEQYF	TGTGCCAGCAGCATCAGCTTATTTGGAGGGGACATCCTCTACGAGCAGTACTTC
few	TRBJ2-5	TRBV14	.	CASSQVGGRWETQYF	TGTGCCAGCAGCCAAGTTGGAGGGAGGTGGGAGACCCAGTACTTC
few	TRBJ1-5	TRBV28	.	CASSSRMIGGQPQHF	TGTGCCAGCAGTTCCCGAATGATAGGGGGGCAGCCCCAGCATTTT
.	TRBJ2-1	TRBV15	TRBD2	CATSRDRAGGHLNEQFF	TGTGCCACCAGCAGAGATAGGGCGGGAGGCCACCTCAATGAGCAGTTCTTC
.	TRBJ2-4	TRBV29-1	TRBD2	CSVSSGGRNIQYF	TGCAGCGTCAGCTCCGGGGGGAGAAACATTCAGTACTTC
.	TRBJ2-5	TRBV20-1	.	CSASFGEETQYF	TGCAGTGCTAGTTTCGGGGAAGAGACCCAGTACTTC
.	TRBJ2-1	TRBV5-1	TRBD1	CASSLGRQGTNEQFF	TGCGCCAGCAGCTTGGGAAGACAGGGGACCAATGAGCAGTTCTTC
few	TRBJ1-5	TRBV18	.	CASSGTSASSNQPQHF	TGTGCCAGCTCAGGGACATCCGCTTCTAGCAATCAGCCCCAGCATTTT
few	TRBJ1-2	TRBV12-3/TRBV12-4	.	CASGPPGPNYGYTF	TGTGCCAGCGGCCCCCCGGGACCTAACTATGGCTACACCTTC
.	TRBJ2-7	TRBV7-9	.	CASSHLAREQYF	TGTGCCAGCAGCCACCTCGCGAGGGAGCAGTACTTC